This is a list of T cell receptor beta chains from one sample in a study of human T cells and chemical hapten exposure. MiXCR, run by TCRdb on the RACE reads, gives a single entry per CDR3 protein. The sample has just over 80,000 distinct CDR3 sequences, roughly a tenth seen once; the top ten hold around 4.4%. Specimen: whole blood, collected in connection with sensitization to the hapten diphenylcyclopropenone (DPC). All receptors derive from a woman in her fifties or sixties with alopecia areata. Some clones in this sample may be carry-over from other donors' samples. Both conserved end residues are trimmed from each CDR3.

CDR3 protein	V gene
ASSLAGTVVLHEQF	TRBV28
ASSLVPGTAREQY	TRBV5-1
ASSTIQGTYGYT	TRBV6-2/TRBV6-3
SVGQQPNYGYT	TRBV29-1
ASTDRRGHRSPLH	TRBV28
ASSLTGGNTEAF	TRBV5-4
ASYQATGNTEAF	TRBV5-1
ASSDLMRGFRVEGTEAF	TRBV2
ASKNGHMNTEAF	TRBV6-6
ASSVGQAGTDTQY	TRBV9
ASSLSAISGANVLT	TRBV7-9
ASSYGWGLNEKLF	TRBV6-5
ASSISRLESETQY	TRBV19
SARDMPDLDNEQF	TRBV20-1
SASVNTEAF	TRBV29-1